This T cell receptor (beta chain) derives from a study of T cell repertoires in urothelial bladder cancer. Study-wide background: The approximately twelve resected lesions were three cT0, three cTa, three cT1 and three cT2 or greater.

V shed 3 bases and J shed 3 bases, with 8 bases lying between them. This CDR3 has 13 amino acids. Germline loops: CDR1 WNHNN, CDR2 SYGVQD (reference sequence). Assay: immunoSEQ multiplex PCR; the TCRdb copy retains only in-frame clones and omits some. The repertoire holds roughly 8,800 clones, with roughly 50% as singletons. This clone was seen only a few times. Its target is not known. Study-level findings and limits: In carcinoma specimens, a single clone made up to about 15% of infiltrating lymphocytes. Carcinoma specimens had fewer T cells than benign specimens.

This chain joins TRBV10-1 and TRBJ1-1; D not certain. The sequenced material came from tumor-infiltrating cells from bladder cancer. This clonotype was sampled from a human donor with urothelial carcinoma. This CDR3 reads CASSEGGHTEAFF. The CDR3 DNA follows: TGCGCCAGCAGTGAAGGCGGTCACACTGAAGCTTTCTTT.